Following are 16 T cell receptor beta chains from one sample sequenced in a study of human versus mouse CDR3 diversity and MHC coevolution. Only in-frame clones appear in the TCRdb table, and some are missing; sequencing was by immunoSEQ multiplex PCR. This sample carries tens of thousands of clones, approximately 94% of them seen once, and the ten largest clones take approximately 17%. The sequenced sample was naive CD4+ T cells from blood. Regarding subset: CD45RO-negative CD62L-positive naive CD4 T cells. These receptor sequences come from a person aged 55 to 70 in good health.

The rearrangement joins TRBV9 to TRBJ2-1; 12 nucleotides line up with TRBD2. Trimming took 4 bases from V and 5 from J; bases not matched to a gene: 4. Germline-derived CDR1 and CDR2 are SGDLS and YYNGEE. This CDR3 contains 15 residues. CDR3 region: CASSHASGRDNEQFF. Written as DNA, the CDR3 is TGTGCCAGCAGCCACGCTAGCGGGAGGGACAATGAGCAGTTCTTC.

The chain is built from TRBV19 and TRBJ1-3; D might be TRBD1 (5 bases). The germline V gene has CDR1 LNHDA and CDR2 SQIVND (reference sequence). The CDR3 has 15 residues. The V gene lost 7 bases and the J gene lost 1 base, with 14 bases spanning the gap. CDR3 loop: CASIPGRGSGNTIYF. Written as DNA, the CDR3 is TGTGCCAGTATCCCAGGGAGGGGATCTGGAAACACCATATATTTT.

V gene TRBV6-1 combines with J gene TRBJ2-2, with 13 bases that match TRBD2. The CDR3 runs to 17 residues. With V trimmed by 4 bases and J by 3 bases, 5 bases remained unmatched. CDR1 and CDR2 (germline): MNHNS, SASEGT. DNA of the CDR3: TGTGCCAGCAGTGTACTAGCGGGAGGGGGGGACACCGGGGAGCTGTTTTTT. Protein product: CASSVLAGGGDTGELFF.

The CDR3 reads CASSLRQEGTEAFF. In DNA form, the CDR3 reads TGCGCCAGCAGCTTGCGGCAGGAGGGTACTGAAGCTTTCTTT. V gene TRBV5-1 combines with J gene TRBJ1-1; D ambiguous. V lost 1 base and J 5 bases, leaving 12 bases between the germline ends. The CDR3 has 14 amino acids. Germline V lookup: CDR1 SGHRS, CDR2 YFSETQ.

The V gene is TRBV30, the J gene TRBJ1-4, with unresolved D. Per germline, CDR1 GTSNPN and CDR2 SVGIG (reference sequence). The CDR3 runs 13 residues. V gave up 3 bases and J gave up 6 bases, with 11 bases separating them. In DNA form, the CDR3 reads TGTGCCTGGAGCGGGGATGCCGATGAAAAACTGTTTTTT. Encoded protein: CAWSGDADEKLFF.

V and J are TRBV5-1 and TRBJ2-3, with 8 bases lining up with TRBD2. The CDR3 is made up of 14 amino acids. CDR1 and CDR2 from the germline V gene are SGHRS and YFSETQ. The ends lost 7 bases at V and 13 bases at J; junction bases unmatched: 17. CDR3 coding DNA: TGCGCCAGCGGAAAGCCTCGGGAGGGTGGCGGGAAGTATTTT. Its translation is CASGKPREGGGKYF.

V and J are TRBV7-9 and TRBJ1-1; 8 nucleotides align to TRBD1. V shed 5 bases, J shed 3 bases, and the junction held 5 bases outside the gene matches. The CDR3 extends over 14 amino acids. Germline CDR1 SEHNR, CDR2 FQNEAQ (reference sequence). CDR3 in DNA: TGTGCCAGCAGCCGAGGGACAGGTGACACTGAAGCTTTCTTT. This sequence encodes CASSRGTGDTEAFF.

The chain combines TRBV18 with TRBJ1-1; the match to TRBD1 covers 7 bases. The CDR3 length is 16 residues. The ends lost 0 bases at V and 0 bases at J; junction bases unmatched: 4. Germline assignment: CDR1 KGHSH and CDR2 LQKENI. The CDR3 reads CASSPPGQIMNTEAFF. The CDR3 DNA reads TGTGCCAGCTCACCACCGGGACAGATCATGAACACTGAAGCTTTCTTT.

The chain joins TRBV7-3 to TRBJ2-1; the match to TRBD2 covers 13 bases. The CDR3 length is 14 residues. V lost 5 bases to trimming and J lost 12 bases; unmatched junction nucleotides: 7. Germline CDR1 and CDR2: SGHTA and FQGTGA. In DNA form, the CDR3 reads TGTGCCAGCAGCCTCGGGACTAGCGGGATGGGGCAGTTCTTC. Translation: CASSLGTSGMGQFF.

The chain joins TRBV30 to TRBJ2-7; 9 nucleotides match TRBD1. The germline V gene encodes CDR1 GTSNPN and CDR2 SVGIG (reference sequence). There are 16 residues in the CDR3. J was trimmed by 7 bases and V by 1 base; bases with no gene match: 14. DNA of the CDR3: TGTGCCTGGAGTGCACCAAAGGGACAGGGCGAGAGGGAGCAGTACTTC. Protein: CAWSAPKGQGEREQYF.

The CDR3 DNA follows: TGTGCCAGCAGTGCGGGATTCCAAGAGACCCAGTACTTC. Translated, it gives CASSAGFQETQYF. This chain joins TRBV6-5 and TRBJ2-5; D may be TRBD2 (6 bases). CDR3 length: 13 residues. The V gene's germline CDR1 is MNHEY and CDR2 SVGAGI. The germline V and J ends were trimmed by 5 bases and 1 base, with 8 bases remaining between them.

The chain has TRBV6-6 and TRBJ1-3; no firm D call. Germline values: CDR1 MNHNY, CDR2 SVGAGI (reference sequence). Trimming removed 6 bases at V and 4 bases at J, with 10 bases between. This CDR3 spans 13 amino acids. CDR3 nucleotides: TGTGCCAGCAGCCCCTCACTCGGAAACACCATATATTTT. Its protein product is CASSPSLGNTIYF.

The rearrangement joins TRBV7-3 to TRBJ1-1, with 9 bases lining up with TRBD1. The CDR3 extends over 15 amino acids. Germline CDR1 and CDR2: SGHTA and FQGTGA. Trimming cost V 5 bases and J 1 base; bases outside gene matches: 5. CDR3 sequence: CASSPGQGRNTEAFF. CDR3 coding DNA: TGTGCCAGCAGCCCCGGACAGGGGAGGAACACTGAAGCTTTCTTT.

The rearrangement joins TRBV5-4 to TRBJ2-1, with 10 positions matching TRBD2. The V segment lost 5 bases and the J segment 4 bases; nucleotides outside the gene matches: 6. Per the germline V gene, CDR1 is SGHNT and CDR2 is YYREEE (reference sequence). The CDR3 sequence is 15 residues long. CDR3 bases: TGTGCCAGCAGTTCCGGGACTAGCGCGTACAATGAGCAGTTCTTC. Residues: CASSSGTSAYNEQFF.

This chain uses TRBV15 with TRBJ1-2, with D tentatively TRBD1 (5 bases). Trimming took off 0 bases at V and 4 bases at J, with 9 bases between the two ends. The CDR3 is made up of 14 amino acids. The V gene's germline CDR1 is LNHNV and CDR2 YYDKDF (reference sequence). The CDR3 loop is CATSRETASYGYTF. CDR3 nucleotide sequence: TGTGCCACCAGCAGAGAGACAGCAAGCTATGGCTACACCTTC.

The V and J genes are TRBV5-5 and TRBJ2-1; 7 bases are shared with TRBD1. This CDR3 comprises 15 residues. In germline, CDR1 is SGHKS, CDR2 YYEKEE (reference sequence). The V gene end was trimmed by 0 bases and the J gene end by 2 bases; junction bases not matched to a gene: 2. CDR3 in amino acids: CASSLVQGAYNEQFF. The CDR3 DNA reads TGTGCCAGCAGCTTGGTTCAGGGGGCCTACAATGAGCAGTTCTTC.